This T cell receptor beta chain was found in a study of beta chain features in type 1 diabetes. Every isolated RNA sample was fully reverse transcribed, so sequencing captured expressed TCRB transcripts. Sequencing used immunoSEQ multiplex PCR; TCRdb keeps in-frame clones, though not all of them. The sample lists 160,000 or so clones; roughly 59% were seen once. Germline V lookup: CDR1 MNHEY, CDR2 SVGAGI. Deletions cut 0 bases from V and 1 base from J, with 6 bases between. The CDR3 is made up of 14 amino acids. Study-wide results and caveats: Within each of all four CD4+ subsets, Type 1 diabetes patients had TCRB CDR3s that were moderately but significantly shorter.

A remark on this clone: Its matching antigen is unknown.

Sample: naive CD4+ T cells from blood. The receptor comes from a man aged 30 to 45 with type 1 diabetes. The chain couples TRBV6-5 to TRBJ2-5; D gene uncertain. In DNA, the CDR3 is TGTGCCAGCAGTTACTCAGTACTCCAAGAGACCCAGTACTTC. Its translation: CASSYSVLQETQYF.